This T cell receptor (beta chain) was found in a study of regulatory T cells in long-lasting Graves disease. Study details: Newly diagnosed Graves' patients had under 3 months of antithyroid drugs.

Construction of TCR beta libraries relied on iRepertoire HTBI primers and on Arm-PCR targeting CDR3 regions. TCRdb reprocessed the multiplex PCR reads with MiXCR, giving one entry per CDR3 protein. The table shows approximately 300,000 distinct CDR3 sequences, with 18% occurring only once. Time point given: newly diagnosed GD, antithyroid drugs for less than 3 months. PBMC-derived RNA was used for the TCR library. Diagnosing Graves' disease relied on the American Thyroid Association guidelines. Overall study results and limits: There was favoring of TRBV28, TRBJ1-2 and TRBJ2-5 in persistent disease. Possibly, accuracy suffered from the small sample size.

This clonotype was observed a few times. Its antigen is not identified. Trimming at V came to 5 bases and at J to 2 bases, leaving 8 bases not matched to a gene. In germline, CDR1 is LNHDA, CDR2 SQIVND (reference sequence). The CDR3 extends over 15 amino acids. This TCR derives from a female donor with Graves disease. V is TRBV19 and J is TRBJ2-7; 8 bases are a match to TRBD1. Sequenced material: peripheral blood mononuclear cells (PBMCs), taken at new diagnosis, from a patient treated with antithyroid drugs. As DNA, the CDR3 is TGTGCCAGTAGTCCCTCTACAGGGGGGACCTACGAGCAGTACTTC. Translation gives CASSPSTGGTYEQYF. The variable domain in full, completed from reference TRBV19 and TRBJ2-7, reads DGGITQSPKYLFRKEGQNVTLSCEQNLNHDAMYWYRQDPGQGLRLIYYSQIVNDFQKGDIAEGYSVSREKKESFPLTVTSAQKNPTAFYLCASSPSTGGTYEQYFGPGTRLTVT.